The clone carrying this TCR beta chain was counted a few times. Its cognate antigen is unknown. The data belong to a study of a mutant IDH1 vaccine in newly diagnosed glioma. Study details: At weeks 1, 3, 5, 7, 11, 15, 19 and 23, patients received a vaccination, eight in all. Patients received vaccination from 4-6 weeks after radiotherapy alone, or with temozolomide cycles. Before enrollment, the patients had been treated with radiotherapy alone, temozolomide alone, or both together. Most of them had received both.

From germline, CDR1 is DFQATT and CDR2 SNEGSKA (reference sequence). The CDR3 totals 10 residues. Trimming removed 7 bases at V and 8 bases at J, with 11 bases between. Study results and caveats: The vaccine induced immune responses, and these occurred in roughly 93% of patients.

TCRdb's table, derived via immunoSEQ multiplex PCR, lists solely in-frame clones and lacks some. This sample carries 53,000 or so clones, 78% of them seen once, and the ten largest clones take roughly 5.6%. As for time point: week 5, during vaccination. One vaccine dose held 300 ug of mutant IDH1 20-mer peptide and came with topical imiquimod. This chain links TRBV20-1 with TRBJ1-2; no clear D gene. The sequence was collected from a man aged 45-65 years with glioma. The specimen comprised PBMCs, sampled from a glioma patient whose treatment included an IDH1 peptide vaccine. CDR3 protein: CSVQRVGYTF. DNA for the CDR3: TGCAGTGTCCAGCGAGTAGGCTACACCTTC.